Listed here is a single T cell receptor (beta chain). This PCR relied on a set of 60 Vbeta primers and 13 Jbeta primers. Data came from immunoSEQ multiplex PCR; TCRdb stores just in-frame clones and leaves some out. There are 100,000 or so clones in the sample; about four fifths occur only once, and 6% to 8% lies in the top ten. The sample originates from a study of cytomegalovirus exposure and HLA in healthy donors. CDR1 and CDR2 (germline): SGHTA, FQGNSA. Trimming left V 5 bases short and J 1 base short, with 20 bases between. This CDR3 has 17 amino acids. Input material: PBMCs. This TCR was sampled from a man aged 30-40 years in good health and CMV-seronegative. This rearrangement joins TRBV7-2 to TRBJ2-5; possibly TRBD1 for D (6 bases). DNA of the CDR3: TGTGCCAGCAGCCCCAAGCCTAACAGGGCTATCCAAGAGACCCAGTACTTC. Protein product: CASSPKPNRAIQETQYF.